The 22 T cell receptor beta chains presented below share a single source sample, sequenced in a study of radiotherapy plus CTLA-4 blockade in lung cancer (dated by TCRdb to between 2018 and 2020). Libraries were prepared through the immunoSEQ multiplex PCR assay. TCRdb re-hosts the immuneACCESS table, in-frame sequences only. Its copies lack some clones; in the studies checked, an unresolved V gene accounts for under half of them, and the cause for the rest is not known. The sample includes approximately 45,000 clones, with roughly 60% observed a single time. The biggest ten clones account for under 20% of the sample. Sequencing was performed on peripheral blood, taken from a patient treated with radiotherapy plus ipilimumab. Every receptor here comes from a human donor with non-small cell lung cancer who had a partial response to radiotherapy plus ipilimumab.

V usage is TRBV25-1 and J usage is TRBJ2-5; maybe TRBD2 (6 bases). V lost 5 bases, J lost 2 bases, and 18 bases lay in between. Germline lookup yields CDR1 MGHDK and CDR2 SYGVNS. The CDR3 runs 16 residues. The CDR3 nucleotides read TGTGCCAGCAGTCTCCGCCCTCCTAGCGCACAAGAGACCCAGTACTTC. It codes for CASSLRPPSAQETQYF.

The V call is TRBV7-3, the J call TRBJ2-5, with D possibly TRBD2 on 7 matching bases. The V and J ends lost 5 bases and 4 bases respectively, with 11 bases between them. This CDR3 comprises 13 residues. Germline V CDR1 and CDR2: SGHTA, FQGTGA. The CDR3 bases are TGTGCCAGCAGCGGGGGGGCGGGAGAGACCCAGTACTTC. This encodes CASSGGAGETQYF.

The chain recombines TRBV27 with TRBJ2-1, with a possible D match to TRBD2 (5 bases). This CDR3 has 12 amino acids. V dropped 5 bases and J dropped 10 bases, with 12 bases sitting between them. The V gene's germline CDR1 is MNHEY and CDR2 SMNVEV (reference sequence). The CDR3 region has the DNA TGTGCCAGCAGTCTGAGGGCTGGGGAGCAGTTCTTC. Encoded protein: CASSLRAGEQFF.

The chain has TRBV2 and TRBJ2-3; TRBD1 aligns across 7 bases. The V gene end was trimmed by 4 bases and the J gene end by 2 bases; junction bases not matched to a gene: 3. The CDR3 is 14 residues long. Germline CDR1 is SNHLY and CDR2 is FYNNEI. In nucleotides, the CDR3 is TGTGCCAGCAGTGGGACAGGAGCCACAGATACGCAGTATTTT. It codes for CASSGTGATDTQYF.

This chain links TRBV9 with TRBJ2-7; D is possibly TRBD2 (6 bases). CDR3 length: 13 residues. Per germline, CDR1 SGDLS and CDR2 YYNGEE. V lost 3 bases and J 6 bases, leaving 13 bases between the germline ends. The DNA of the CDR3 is TGTGCCAGCAGCGCCACTAGCAAGTCCGAGCAGTACTTC. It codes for CASSATSKSEQYF.

Here the CDR3 reads CASKGGGLSNTGELFF. CDR3 coding DNA: TGTGCCAGCAAGGGAGGCGGCCTTTCGAACACCGGGGAGCTGTTTTTT. V gene TRBV2 combines with J gene TRBJ2-2; TRBD2 is a possible D gene (6 bases). Trimming took 7 bases from V and 0 from J, leaving 15 bases between them. CDR1 SNHLY and CDR2 FYNNEI come from the germline V gene. This CDR3 has 16 amino acids.

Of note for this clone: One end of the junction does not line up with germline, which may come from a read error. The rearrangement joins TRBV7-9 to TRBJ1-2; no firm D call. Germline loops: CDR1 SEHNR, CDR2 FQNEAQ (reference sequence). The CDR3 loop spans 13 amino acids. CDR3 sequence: CASSFRTASFTYF. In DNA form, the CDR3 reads TGTGCCAGCAGCTTCCGTACAGCCTCTTTCACCTACTTC.

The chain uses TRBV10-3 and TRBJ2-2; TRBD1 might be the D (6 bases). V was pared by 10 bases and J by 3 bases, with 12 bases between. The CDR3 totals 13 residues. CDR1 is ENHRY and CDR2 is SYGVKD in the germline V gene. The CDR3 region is CATRDTDTGELFF. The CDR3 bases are TGTGCCACCCGGGACACCGACACCGGGGAGCTGTTTTTT.

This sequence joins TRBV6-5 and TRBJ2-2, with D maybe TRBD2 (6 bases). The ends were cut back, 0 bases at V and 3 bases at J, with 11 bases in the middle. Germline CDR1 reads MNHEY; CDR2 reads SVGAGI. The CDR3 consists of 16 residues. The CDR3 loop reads CASSYSGLAYTGELFF. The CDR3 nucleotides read TGTGCCAGCAGTTACTCGGGGCTAGCGTACACCGGGGAGCTGTTTTTT.

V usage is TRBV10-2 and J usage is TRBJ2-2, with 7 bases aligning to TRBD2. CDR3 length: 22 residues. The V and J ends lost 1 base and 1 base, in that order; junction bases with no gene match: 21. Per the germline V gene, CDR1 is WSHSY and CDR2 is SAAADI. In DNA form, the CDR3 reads TGCGCCAGCAGTGAGTTAGTAGCCGGAGGTAGTAGCGGGTTAGGGAACACCGGGGAGCTGTTTTTT. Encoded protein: CASSELVAGGSSGLGNTGELFF.

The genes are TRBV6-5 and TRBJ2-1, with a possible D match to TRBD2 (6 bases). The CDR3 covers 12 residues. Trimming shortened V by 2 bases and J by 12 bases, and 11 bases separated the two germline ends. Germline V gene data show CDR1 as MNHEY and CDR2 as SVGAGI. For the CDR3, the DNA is TGTGCCAGCAGTTACGGGGGGTCCAGGCAGTTCTTC. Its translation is CASSYGGSRQFF.

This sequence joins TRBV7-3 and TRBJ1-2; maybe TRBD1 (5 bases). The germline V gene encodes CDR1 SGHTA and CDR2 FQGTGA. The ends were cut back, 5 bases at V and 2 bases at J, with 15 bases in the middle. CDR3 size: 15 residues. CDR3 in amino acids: CASSRWGGANYGYTF. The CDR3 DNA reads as TGTGCCAGCAGCCGCTGGGGAGGGGCCAACTATGGCTACACCTTC.

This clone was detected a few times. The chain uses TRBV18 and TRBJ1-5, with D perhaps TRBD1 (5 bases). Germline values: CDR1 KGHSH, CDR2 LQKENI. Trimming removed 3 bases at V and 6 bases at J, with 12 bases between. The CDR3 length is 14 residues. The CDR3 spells CASSPDTTVQPQHF. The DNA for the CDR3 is TGTGCCAGCTCACCCGACACGACAGTTCAGCCCCAGCATTTT.

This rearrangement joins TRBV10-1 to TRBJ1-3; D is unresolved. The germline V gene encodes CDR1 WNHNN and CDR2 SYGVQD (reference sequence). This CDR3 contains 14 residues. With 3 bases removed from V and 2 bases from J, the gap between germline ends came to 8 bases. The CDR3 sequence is CASSDGSPGNTIYF. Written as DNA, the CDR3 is TGCGCCAGCAGTGATGGCAGTCCTGGAAACACCATATATTTT.

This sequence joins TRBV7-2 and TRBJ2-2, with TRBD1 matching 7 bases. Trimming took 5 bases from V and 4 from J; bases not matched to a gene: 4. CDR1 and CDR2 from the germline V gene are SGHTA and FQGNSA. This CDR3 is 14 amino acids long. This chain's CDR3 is CASSRGGFTGELFF. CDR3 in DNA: TGTGCCAGCAGCCGAGGGGGCTTCACCGGGGAGCTGTTTTTT.

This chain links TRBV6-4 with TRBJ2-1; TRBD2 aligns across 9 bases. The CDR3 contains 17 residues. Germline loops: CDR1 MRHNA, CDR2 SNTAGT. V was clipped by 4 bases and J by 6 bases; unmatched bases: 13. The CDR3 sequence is CASSVLPLAGNGNEQFF. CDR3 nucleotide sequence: TGTGCCAGCAGTGTCCTACCGCTAGCGGGAAATGGCAATGAGCAGTTCTTC.

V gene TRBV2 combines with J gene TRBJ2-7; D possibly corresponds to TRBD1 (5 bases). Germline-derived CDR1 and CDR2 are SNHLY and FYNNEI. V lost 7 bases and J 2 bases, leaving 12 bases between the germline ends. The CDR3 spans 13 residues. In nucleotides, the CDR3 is TGTGCCAGCACGGGCAGGGTAACCTACGAGCAGTACTTC. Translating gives CASTGRVTYEQYF.

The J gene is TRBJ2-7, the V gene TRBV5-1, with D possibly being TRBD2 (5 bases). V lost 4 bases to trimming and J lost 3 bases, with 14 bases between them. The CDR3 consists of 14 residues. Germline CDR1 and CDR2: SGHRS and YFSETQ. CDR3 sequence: CASSVTGINYEQYF. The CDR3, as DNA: TGCGCCAGCAGCGTAACCGGGATAAACTACGAGCAGTACTTC. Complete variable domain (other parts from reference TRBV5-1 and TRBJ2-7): KAGVTQTPRYLIKTRGQQVTLSCSPISGHRSVSWYQQTPGQGLQFLFEYFSETQRNKGNFPGRFSGRQFSNSRSEMNVSTLELGDSALYLCASSVTGINYEQYFGPGTRLTVT.

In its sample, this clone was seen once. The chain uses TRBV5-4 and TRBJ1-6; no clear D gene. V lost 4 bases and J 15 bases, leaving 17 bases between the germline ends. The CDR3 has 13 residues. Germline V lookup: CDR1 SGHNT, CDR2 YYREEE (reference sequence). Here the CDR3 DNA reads TGTGCCAGCAGCATAGGATACTCCGGGTTCCTCCACTTT. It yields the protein CASSIGYSGFLHF.

In DNA, the CDR3 is TGTGCCATCAGGACAGATAACCAAGAGACCCAGTACTTC. Its translation is CAIRTDNQETQYF. This chain uses TRBV7-9 with TRBJ2-5, with a tentative D call TRBD1 (6 bases). The CDR3 extends over 13 amino acids. Germline V gene data show CDR1 as SEHNR and CDR2 as FQNEAQ (reference sequence). V was trimmed by 10 bases and J by 0 bases, leaving 12 bases between them.

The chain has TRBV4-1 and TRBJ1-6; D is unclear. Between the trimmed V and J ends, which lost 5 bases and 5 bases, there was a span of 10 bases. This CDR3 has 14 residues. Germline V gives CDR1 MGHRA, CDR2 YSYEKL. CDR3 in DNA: TGCGCCAGCAGCTTTCCTGTCGATAATTCACCCCTCCACTTT. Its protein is CASSFPVDNSPLHF.

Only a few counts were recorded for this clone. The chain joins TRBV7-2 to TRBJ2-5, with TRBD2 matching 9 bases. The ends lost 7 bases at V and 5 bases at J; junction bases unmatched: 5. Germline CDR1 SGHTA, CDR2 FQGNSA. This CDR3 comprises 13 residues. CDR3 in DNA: TGTGCCAGCACCCGGCGGGGGGGGGAGACCCAGTACTTC. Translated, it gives CASTRRGGETQYF.